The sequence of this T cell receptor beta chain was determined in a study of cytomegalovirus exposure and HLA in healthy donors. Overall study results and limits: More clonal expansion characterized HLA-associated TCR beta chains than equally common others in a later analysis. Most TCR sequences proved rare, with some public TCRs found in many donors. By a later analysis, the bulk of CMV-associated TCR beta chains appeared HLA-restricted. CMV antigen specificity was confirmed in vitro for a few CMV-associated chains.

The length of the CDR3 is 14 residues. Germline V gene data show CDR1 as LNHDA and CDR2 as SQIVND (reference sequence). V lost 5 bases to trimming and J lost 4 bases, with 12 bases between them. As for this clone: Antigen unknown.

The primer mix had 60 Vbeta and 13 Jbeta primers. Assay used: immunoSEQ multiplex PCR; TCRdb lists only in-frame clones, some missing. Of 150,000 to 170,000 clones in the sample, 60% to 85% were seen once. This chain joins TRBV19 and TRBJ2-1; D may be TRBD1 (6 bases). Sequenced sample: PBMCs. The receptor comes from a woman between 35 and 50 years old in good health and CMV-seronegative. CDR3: CASSADRLYNEQFF. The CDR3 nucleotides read TGTGCCAGTAGTGCAGACAGGTTATACAATGAGCAGTTCTTC.